This T cell receptor beta chain stems from a study of cytomegalovirus exposure and HLA in healthy donors. Primers for the PCR totalled 60 Vbeta and 13 Jbeta. The assay was immunoSEQ multiplex PCR, and TCRdb's table has in-frame clones only and misses some. The data contain 130,000 to 150,000 clones, around three quarters of them singletons. Per germline, CDR1 MNHEY and CDR2 SVGAGI. The V segment lost 5 bases and the J segment 6 bases; nucleotides outside the gene matches: 4. CDR3 length: 12 residues. This clone was detected once. The receptor's source is a man aged 35-49 years in good health and CMV-seropositive. The V and J genes are TRBV6-5 and TRBJ2-7; 7 bases are a match to TRBD1. Sequencing was done on a sample of PBMCs. CDR3 sequence reads: CASSLQGSEQYF. Here the CDR3 DNA reads TGTGCCAGCAGTCTACAGGGGAGCGAGCAGTACTTC.